The entry below describes one TCR beta chain. Its specificity is not known. The record originates from a study of T cell responses to AZD1222 COVID-19 vaccine. Study-wide points: Donors were chiefly white British, with a greater number of females, and clonal diversity was perhaps underestimated. At baseline, just five to seven AZD1222 recipients tested seropositive. Repertoire samples came only from after the peak T cell response.

Trimming removed 3 bases from V and 1 base from J, with 15 bases in between. In germline, CDR1 is MDHEN, CDR2 SYDVKM. The CDR3 loop spans 16 amino acids. The method was immunoSEQ multiplex PCR; TCRdb's version includes in-frame clones alone and lacks a portion of them. The profile shows about 81,000 clones, just over 90% of them singletons. The rearrangement uses TRBV28 and TRBJ1-1, with D possibly matching TRBD1 (5 bases). The source of this sequence is an adult in good health. Specimen: peripheral blood, collected on day 0 of AZD1222 vaccination. This CDR3 is CASSLLGAAQNTEAFF. The CDR3 DNA is TGTGCCAGCAGTTTGCTTGGGGCAGCGCAGAACACTGAAGCTTTCTTT.